These 22 T cell receptor beta chains came from one sample sequenced in a study of shared clonotypes between healthy human individuals. Libraries were prepared by immunoSEQ multiplex PCR; TCRdb keeps only in-frame clonotypes and omits some of them. This sample has about 1.5 million clones, with approximately 98% found just once. Sequencing was carried out using naive CD4+ T cells sorted from blood. This sample's subset: CD45RA+ positively selected. All receptors come from a man younger than 45 in good health.

This clone was observed once. The chain has TRBV9 and TRBJ2-5; a weak D match, TRBD1 (6 bases). Deletions cut 1 base from V and 5 bases from J, with 9 bases between. Germline lookup yields CDR1 SGDLS and CDR2 YYNGEE. This CDR3 spans 13 amino acids. The CDR3 DNA reads TGTGCCAGCAGCGTACAGGGGAGCGAGACCCAGTACTTC. Its translation is CASSVQGSETQYF.

The chain is built from TRBV19 and TRBJ1-1; D not certain. With 9 bases removed from V and 4 bases from J, the gap between germline ends came to 18 bases. Per the germline V gene, CDR1 is LNHDA and CDR2 is SQIVND (reference sequence). This CDR3 comprises 14 residues. The CDR3 nucleotides read TGTGCCAGCCTCCCCGATATTTTGGGCACTGAAGCTTTCTTT. The encoded protein is CASLPDILGTEAFF. Full variable domain (missing parts from reference TRBV19 and TRBJ1-1): DGGITQSPKYLFRKEGQNVTLSCEQNLNHDAMYWYRQDPGQGLRLIYYSQIVNDFQKGDIAEGYSVSREKKESFPLTVTSAQKNPTAFYLCASLPDILGTEAFFGQGTRLTVV.

The chain uses TRBV5-3 and TRBJ2-1; 7 bases fit TRBD2. TRBV5-3 is an ORF, and what it does is uncertain. The CDR3 spans 15 residues. J gave up 0 bases and V 1 base, and 1 base lay outside the gene matches. In DNA form, the CDR3 reads TGTGCCAGAAGCTTGCTAGCGGACTCCTACAATGAGCAGTTCTTC. This sequence encodes CARSLLADSYNEQFF.

The chain links TRBV5-4 to TRBJ2-1; TRBD2 agrees at 11 bases. V shed 4 bases and J 4 bases; nucleotides not matched to a gene: 7. Germline CDR1 and CDR2: SGHNT and YYREEE (reference sequence). CDR3 length equals 16 residues. The CDR3 protein is CASSPRTSGLYNEQFF. CDR3 coding DNA: TGTGCCAGCAGCCCGCGGACTAGCGGGCTTTACAATGAGCAGTTCTTC. The full variable domain, in which reference TRBV5-4 and TRBJ2-1 provide the parts outside the CDR3, is ETGVTQSPTHLIKTRGQQVTLRCSSQSGHNTVSWYQQALGQGPQFIFQYYREEENGRGNFPPRFSGLQFPNYSSELNVNALELDDSALYLCASSPRTSGLYNEQFFGPGTRLTVL.

This clone was detected once. This sequence joins TRBV5-1 and TRBJ1-5, with 7 nucleotides matching TRBD1. Germline V gives CDR1 SGHRS, CDR2 YFSETQ. The junction had 10 bases not matched to a gene; V was cut back by 4 bases and J by 3 bases. The CDR3 loop spans 16 amino acids. The CDR3 region has the DNA TGCGCCAGCAGCCACAACAGGGGTATTACCAATCAGCCCCAGCATTTT. It specifies CASSHNRGITNQPQHF.

The chain recombines TRBV29-1 with TRBJ2-2, with 12 bases lining up with TRBD1. Germline V gene sequence: CDR1 SQVTM, CDR2 ANQGSEA. J gave up 7 bases and V 7 bases, and 13 bases lay outside the gene matches. The CDR3 loop spans 16 amino acids. The CDR3, as DNA: TGCAGCGCCAATGAACCGGGACAGGGGGCCGACGGGGAGCTGTTTTTT. Its protein product is CSANEPGQGADGELFF.

This CDR3 reads CASMKGGPPTEAFF. The DNA for the CDR3 is TGTGCCAGTATGAAGGGGGGCCCTCCAACTGAAGCTTTCTTT. This rearrangement joins TRBV19 to TRBJ1-1, with D possibly TRBD1 on 6 matching bases. V lost 7 bases and J lost 5, with 17 bases in between. CDR3 length: 14 amino acids. From germline, CDR1 is LNHDA and CDR2 SQIVND (reference sequence).

The CDR3 sequence is CASSPTNYEQYF. CDR3 DNA: TGTGCCAGCAGCCCCACAAACTACGAGCAGTACTTC. The rearrangement joins TRBV7-2 to TRBJ2-7; D is unclear. Germline CDR1 reads SGHTA; CDR2 reads FQGNSA. The CDR3 is 12 residues long. V gave up 5 bases and J gave up 3 bases, with 8 bases separating them.

J is TRBJ2-7 and V is TRBV10-3; the D is unclear. This CDR3 is built from 14 residues. Germline V gives CDR1 ENHRY, CDR2 SYGVKD. Trimming left V 7 bases short and J 2 bases short, with 15 bases between. The CDR3, as DNA: TGTGCCATCAAGAGTGCGGCAGCCCCCTACGAGCAGTACTTC. Translated: CAIKSAAAPYEQYF.

The V gene is TRBV5-1, the J gene TRBJ1-1, with a possible D match to TRBD1 (6 bases). V lost 4 bases to trimming and J lost 3 bases, with 13 bases between them. The CDR3 runs 14 residues. The germline V gene encodes CDR1 SGHRS and CDR2 YFSETQ. The CDR3 sequence is CASSREGHDTEAFF. Here the CDR3 DNA reads TGCGCCAGCAGCAGGGAGGGACATGACACTGAAGCTTTCTTT.

This chain joins TRBV19 and TRBJ1-5; D call uncertain. V was trimmed by 1 base and J by 2 bases, leaving 12 bases between them. The CDR3 has 16 amino acids. From germline, CDR1 is LNHDA and CDR2 SQIVND (reference sequence). The CDR3 region has the DNA TGTGCCAGTAGTATAGCGTCGGGGTTGGGCAATCAGCCCCAGCATTTT. Its translation is CASSIASGLGNQPQHF.

The rearrangement joins TRBV5-6 to TRBJ2-7; no definite D call. Germline CDR1 is SGHDT and CDR2 is YYEEEE. The CDR3 is made up of 14 amino acids. The ends were cut back, 5 bases at V and 9 bases at J, with 21 bases in the middle. The CDR3 region is CASSSLVMSFGQYF. The CDR3 coding sequence is TGTGCCAGCAGTAGCTTGGTTATGTCCTTCGGGCAGTACTTC.

The chain joins TRBV19 to TRBJ2-5; 10 nucleotides match TRBD2. V lost 1 base, J lost 5 bases, and 7 bases stayed unmatched. The CDR3 length is 16 residues. CDR1 and CDR2 from the germline V gene are LNHDA and SQIVND (reference sequence). The CDR3 region is CASSIAPLAGAETQYF. For the CDR3, the DNA is TGTGCCAGTAGTATAGCACCCCTAGCGGGAGCCGAGACCCAGTACTTC. The whole variable domain, remainder taken from reference TRBV19 and TRBJ2-5, is DGGITQSPKYLFRKEGQNVTLSCEQNLNHDAMYWYRQDPGQGLRLIYYSQIVNDFQKGDIAEGYSVSREKKESFPLTVTSAQKNPTAFYLCASSIAPLAGAETQYFGPGTRLLVL.

The rearrangement links TRBV4-2 to TRBJ1-2; D is perhaps TRBD1 (5 bases). CDR1 and CDR2 (germline): LGHNA, YNFKEQ. V dropped 0 bases and J dropped 3 bases, with 11 bases sitting between them. The CDR3 has 15 amino acids. As DNA, the CDR3 is TGTGCCAGCAGCCAAGATTCCGGGGCGGACTATGGCTACACCTTC. Its protein product is CASSQDSGADYGYTF.

The chain joins TRBV2 to TRBJ2-1; no clear D gene. The V and J ends lost 8 bases and 2 bases respectively, with 16 bases between them. CDR1 is SNHLY, CDR2 FYNNEI, per germline. The CDR3 is 15 amino acids. The chain's CDR3 is CASSRRTQTYNEQFF. For the CDR3, the DNA is TGTGCCAGCTCTCGGCGGACGCAAACCTACAATGAGCAGTTCTTC.

The V call is TRBV19, the J call TRBJ2-2; 11 bases map to TRBD2. Losses at the gene ends were 5 bases for V and 6 bases for J; bases not matched to a gene: 8. Looked up from germline, CDR1 is LNHDA and CDR2 is SQIVND (reference sequence). This CDR3 has 16 amino acids. This CDR3 reads CASSRASGRSAGELFF. In nucleotides, the CDR3 is TGTGCCAGTAGTCGGGCTAGCGGGAGGTCGGCCGGGGAGCTGTTTTTT.

This chain uses TRBV10-3 with TRBJ2-1; 9 bases align to TRBD2. The J segment lost 7 bases and the V segment lost 8 bases, leaving 6 bases of the junction unmatched. The germline CDR1 and CDR2 sequences are ENHRY and SYGVKD. This CDR3 is 13 amino acids long. CDR3 nucleotide sequence: TGTGCCATCGGGCTAGCGGGAAATAATGAGCAGTTCTTC. Translated, it gives CAIGLAGNNEQFF.

J is TRBJ2-1 and V is TRBV25-1; 8 positions agree with TRBD1. Unmatched junction bases numbered 12, after V lost 5 bases and J lost 9 bases. CDR3 size: 15 residues. Per germline, CDR1 MGHDK and CDR2 SYGVNS. CDR3 bases: TGTGCCAGCAGTCCTTTTGGGTTTACAGGGGGTGAGCAGTTCTTC. Its protein is CASSPFGFTGGEQFF.

V usage is TRBV7-9 and J usage is TRBJ2-7; D is perhaps TRBD2 (5 bases). CDR1 and CDR2 from the germline V gene are SEHNR and FQNEAQ (reference sequence). The CDR3 runs to 16 residues. V lost 5 bases and J 2 bases, leaving 19 bases between the germline ends. CDR3 sequence: CASSTTGQAATYEQYF. For the CDR3, the DNA is TGTGCCAGCAGCACTACTGGTCAAGCGGCGACCTACGAGCAGTACTTC.

The rearrangement uses TRBV28 and TRBJ2-5; tentative D call: TRBD2 (5 bases). Trimming took off 7 bases at V and 6 bases at J, with 21 bases between the two ends. The CDR3 totals 15 residues. The V gene's germline CDR1 is MDHEN and CDR2 SYDVKM. The CDR3 DNA reads as TGTGCCAGCACCGAGGGCCCTATACCCCATCAGACCCAGTACTTC. Translated, it gives CASTEGPIPHQTQYF.

This rearrangement joins TRBV9 to TRBJ2-1, with D unclear. Deletions cut 0 bases from V and 7 bases from J, with 11 bases between. The CDR3 consists of 14 residues. Germline assignment: CDR1 SGDLS and CDR2 YYNGEE. The CDR3 here is CASSVVTGGNEQFF. The CDR3 bases are TGTGCCAGCAGCGTAGTAACGGGCGGAAATGAGCAGTTCTTC.

V and J are TRBV27 and TRBJ1-3, with 7 bases that match TRBD1. V was pared by 8 bases and J by 6 bases, with 16 bases of the junction left unmatched. Germline values: CDR1 MNHEY, CDR2 SMNVEV (reference sequence). The CDR3 is 16 amino acids. CDR3 DNA: TGTGCCAGCCTTATAGGGACAGAGGGTAAGGAAAACACCATATATTTT. This translates into CASLIGTEGKENTIYF.